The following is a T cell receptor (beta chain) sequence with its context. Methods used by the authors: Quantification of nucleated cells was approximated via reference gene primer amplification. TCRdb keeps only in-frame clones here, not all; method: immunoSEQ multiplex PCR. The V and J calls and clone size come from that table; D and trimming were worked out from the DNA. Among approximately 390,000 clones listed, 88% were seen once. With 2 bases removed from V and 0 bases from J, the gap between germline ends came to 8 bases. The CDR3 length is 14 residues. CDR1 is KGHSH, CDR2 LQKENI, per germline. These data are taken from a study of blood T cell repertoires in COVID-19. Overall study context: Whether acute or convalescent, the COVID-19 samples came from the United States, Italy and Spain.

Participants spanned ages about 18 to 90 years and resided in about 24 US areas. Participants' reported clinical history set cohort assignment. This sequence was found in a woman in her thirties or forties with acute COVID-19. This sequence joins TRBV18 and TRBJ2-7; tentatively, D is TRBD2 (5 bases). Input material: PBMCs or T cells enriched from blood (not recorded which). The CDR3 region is CASSPNGDSYEQYF. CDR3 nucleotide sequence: TGTGCCAGCTCACCAAACGGGGACTCCTACGAGCAGTACTTC.